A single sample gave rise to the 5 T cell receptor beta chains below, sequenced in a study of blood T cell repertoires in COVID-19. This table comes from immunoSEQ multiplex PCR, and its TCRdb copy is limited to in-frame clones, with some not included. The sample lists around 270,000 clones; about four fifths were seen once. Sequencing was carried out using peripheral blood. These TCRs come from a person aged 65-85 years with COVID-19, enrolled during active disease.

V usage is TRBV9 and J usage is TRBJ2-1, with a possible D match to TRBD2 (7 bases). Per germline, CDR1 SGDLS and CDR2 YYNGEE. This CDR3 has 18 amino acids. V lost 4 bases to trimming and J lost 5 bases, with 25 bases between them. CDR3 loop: CASSRGGGAFVEDNEQFF. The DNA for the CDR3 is TGTGCCAGCAGCAGAGGAGGGGGGGCATTTGTAGAGGACAATGAGCAGTTCTTC.

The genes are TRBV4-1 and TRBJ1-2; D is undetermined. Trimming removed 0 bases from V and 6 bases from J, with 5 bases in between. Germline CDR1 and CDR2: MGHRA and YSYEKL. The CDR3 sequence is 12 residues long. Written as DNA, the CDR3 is TGCGCCAGCAGCCAAGAGGGAGATGGCTACACCTTC. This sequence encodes CASSQEGDGYTF.

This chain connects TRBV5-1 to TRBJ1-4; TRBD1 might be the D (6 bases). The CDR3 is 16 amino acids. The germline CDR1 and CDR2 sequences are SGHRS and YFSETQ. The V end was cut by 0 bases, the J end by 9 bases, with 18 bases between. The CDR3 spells CASSLDRVIGDQKLFF. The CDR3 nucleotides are TGCGCCAGCAGCTTGGACAGGGTAATAGGGGATCAAAAACTGTTTTTT.

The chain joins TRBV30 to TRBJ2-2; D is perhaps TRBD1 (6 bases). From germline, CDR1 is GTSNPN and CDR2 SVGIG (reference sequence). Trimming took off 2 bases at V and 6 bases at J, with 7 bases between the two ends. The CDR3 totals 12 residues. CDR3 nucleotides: TGTGCCTGGAGTCCAGGGGCCGGGGAGCTGTTTTTT. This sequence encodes CAWSPGAGELFF.

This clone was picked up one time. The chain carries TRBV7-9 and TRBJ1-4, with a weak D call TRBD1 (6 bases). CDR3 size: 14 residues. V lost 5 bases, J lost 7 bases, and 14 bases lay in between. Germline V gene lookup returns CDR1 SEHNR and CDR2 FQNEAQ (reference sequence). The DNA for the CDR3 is TGTGCCAGCAGCACAGGGTTGTCTCCTGAAAAACTGTTTTTT. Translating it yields CASSTGLSPEKLFF. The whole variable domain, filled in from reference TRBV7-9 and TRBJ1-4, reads DTGVSQNPRHKITKRGQNVTFRCDPISEHNRLYWYRQTLGQGPEFLTYFQNEAQLEKSRLLSDRFSAERPKGSFSTLEIQRTEQGDSAMYLCASSTGLSPEKLFFGSGTQLSVL.